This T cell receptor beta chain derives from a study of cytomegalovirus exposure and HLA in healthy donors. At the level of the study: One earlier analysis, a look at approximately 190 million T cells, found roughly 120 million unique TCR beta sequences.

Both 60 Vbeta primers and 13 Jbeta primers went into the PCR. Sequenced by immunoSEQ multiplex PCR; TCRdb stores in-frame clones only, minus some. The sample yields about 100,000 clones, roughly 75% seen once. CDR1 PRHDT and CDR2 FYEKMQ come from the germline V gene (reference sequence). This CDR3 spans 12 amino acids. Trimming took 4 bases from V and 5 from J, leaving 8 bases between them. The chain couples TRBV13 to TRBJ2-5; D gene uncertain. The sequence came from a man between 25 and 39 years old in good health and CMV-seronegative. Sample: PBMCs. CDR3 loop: CASSSNGETQYF. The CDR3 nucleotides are TGTGCCAGCAGCTCAAACGGGGAGACCCAGTACTTC. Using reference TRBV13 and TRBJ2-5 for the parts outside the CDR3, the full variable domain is AAGVIQSPRHLIKEKRETATLKCYPIPRHDTVYWYQQGPGQDPQFLISFYEKMQSDKGSIPDRFSAQQFSDYHSELNMSSLELGDSALYFCASSSNGETQYFGPGTRLLVL.